This T cell receptor beta chain is from a study of CD8 T cells in ankylosing spondylitis. Making the TCR beta libraries involved quantitative 5'-RACE with molecular barcodes. From the 5' RACE reads, TCRdb called clonotypes with MiXCR, one entry per CDR3 protein. This table has roughly 90,000 distinct CDR3 sequences, roughly 8.3% appearing once. As regards this clonotype: The antigen is unknown.

This CDR3 spans 18 amino acids. V lost 4 bases and J lost 0, with 19 bases in between. The germline CDR1 and CDR2 sequences are SGHAT and FQDESV (reference sequence). Findings and caveats of the study: Several highly homologous variants made up a TCR beta motif, and this motif appeared characteristic of ankylosing spondylitis blood. A CD8+ phenotype characterized the disease-linked clones, which were relatively rare in peripheral blood. Clones tied to disease were said to be significantly enriched in matched ankylosing spondylitis synovial fluid.

The sequence derives from a male donor with ankylosing spondylitis or in good health (not recorded which). This chain connects TRBV11-1 to TRBJ2-4; D possibly corresponds to TRBD1 (6 bases). Specimen: blood, either unsorted or a sorted T cell fraction (not recorded which). Here the CDR3 reads CASSSGTTTAIAKNIQYF. CDR3 DNA: TGTGCCAGCAGCTCGGGGACAACTACCGCCATAGCCAAAAACATTCAGTACTTC. The complete variable domain, with remaining parts taken from reference TRBV11-1 and TRBJ2-4, reads EAEVAQSPRYKITEKSQAVAFWCDPISGHATLYWYRQILGQGPELLVQFQDESVVDDSQLPKDRFSAERLKGVDSTLKIQPAELGDSAMYLCASSSGTTTAIAKNIQYFGAGTRLSVL.